The 14 T cell receptor beta chains listed next were all sequenced from one sample in a study of blood T cell repertoires in COVID-19. Clones were read by immunoSEQ multiplex PCR, and TCRdb kept only the in-frame ones, dropping some. The repertoire consists of some 150,000 clones, with roughly 81% occurring once and the leading ten covering 7.7%. Sequenced material: peripheral blood. The receptors originated from a man aged 40-49 years who had recovered from COVID-19.

The CDR3 bases are TGTGCCACCAGCAGAGGGGGACAGGGTGGCCGCGAGCAGTACTTC. As protein: CATSRGGQGGREQYF. The chain uses TRBV15 and TRBJ2-7, with 9 bases that match TRBD1. CDR1 is LNHNV, CDR2 YYDKDF, per germline (reference sequence). This CDR3 is built from 15 residues. V shed 1 base, J shed 6 bases, and the junction held 7 bases outside the gene matches.

V usage is TRBV11-2 and J usage is TRBJ2-1, with D perhaps matching TRBD1 (6 bases). Trimming stripped 5 bases from V and 7 bases from J, with 9 bases between. The V gene's germline CDR1 is SGHAT and CDR2 FQNNGV. The CDR3 is 12 amino acids. The CDR3 DNA reads as TGTGCCAGCAGCCAACAGGGAAATGAGCAGTTCTTC. It yields the protein CASSQQGNEQFF.

V usage is TRBV29-1 and J usage is TRBJ2-1; the D gene is possibly TRBD1 (5 bases). V was shortened by 7 bases and J by 0 bases, with 10 bases between the two germline ends. This CDR3 contains 13 residues. Germline lookup yields CDR1 SQVTM and CDR2 ANQGSEA. Here the CDR3 DNA reads TGCAGCGCCCAGGGAAGCTCCTACAATGAGCAGTTCTTC. It encodes CSAQGSSYNEQFF.

V is TRBV12-3 or TRBV12-4 and J is TRBJ1-6; D is possibly TRBD1 (5 bases). V was shortened by 6 bases and J by 10 bases, with 13 bases between the two germline ends. The CDR3 is 13 residues long. The CDR3, as DNA: TGTGCCAGCAGCCATGGGGCCGGATCACCCCTCCACTTT. Translation gives CASSHGAGSPLHF.

The rearrangement links TRBV6-1 to TRBJ1-3; D is undetermined. Germline V gene data show CDR1 as MNHNS and CDR2 as SASEGT. CDR3 length: 12 amino acids. Trimming took 7 bases from V and 8 from J, leaving 12 bases between them. The CDR3 loop is CASIQGADTIYF. CDR3 coding DNA: TGTGCCAGCATTCAAGGAGCGGACACCATATATTTT.

This clone occurred a few times. The chain joins TRBV7-2 to TRBJ1-5; 8 bases fit TRBD1. Trimming took 5 bases from V and 4 from J; bases not matched to a gene: 1. Germline values: CDR1 SGHTA, CDR2 FQGNSA. The CDR3 is made up of 13 amino acids. CDR3 coding DNA: TGTGCCAGCAGCCAGGGGGCTAATCAGCCCCAGCATTTT. Translated, it gives CASSQGANQPQHF. Full variable domain (rest looked up from reference TRBV7-2 and TRBJ1-5): GAGVSQSPSNKVTEKGKDVELRCDPISGHTALYWYRQSLGQGLEFLIYFQGNSAPDKSGLPSDRFSAERTGGSVSTLTIQRTQQEDSAVYLCASSQGANQPQHFGDGTRLSIL.

The rearrangement links TRBV7-9 to TRBJ1-2; 10 nucleotides match TRBD1. The J segment lost 4 bases and the V segment lost 1 base, leaving 9 bases of the junction unmatched. This CDR3 contains 17 residues. Germline loops: CDR1 SEHNR, CDR2 FQNEAQ (reference sequence). DNA for the CDR3: TGTGCCAGCAGCTTAGAGATCGCTAGACAGGGGGCCTATGGCTACACCTTC. Its translation: CASSLEIARQGAYGYTF. Full variable domain (missing parts from reference TRBV7-9 and TRBJ1-2): DTGVSQNPRHKITKRGQNVTFRCDPISEHNRLYWYRQTLGQGPEFLTYFQNEAQLEKSRLLSDRFSAERPKGSFSTLEIQRTEQGDSAMYLCASSLEIARQGAYGYTFGSGTRLTVV.

The gene calls are TRBV9 and TRBJ2-1; D is uncertain. The CDR3 contains 15 residues. Germline V gives CDR1 SGDLS, CDR2 YYNGEE. The V end was cut by 2 bases, the J end by 7 bases, with 16 bases between. The CDR3: CASSVSSWLENEQFF. The DNA for the CDR3 is TGTGCCAGCAGCGTTAGTAGTTGGTTGGAGAATGAGCAGTTCTTC. The whole variable domain, remainder taken from reference TRBV9 and TRBJ2-1, is DSGVTQTPKHLITATGQRVTLRCSPRSGDLSVYWYQQSLDQGLQFLIQYYNGEERAKGNILERFSAQQFPDLHSELNLSSLELGDSALYFCASSVSSWLENEQFFGPGTRLTVL.

V gene TRBV5-1 combines with J gene TRBJ2-7; 16 nucleotides match TRBD2. CDR3 length equals 17 residues. Germline lookup yields CDR1 SGHRS and CDR2 YFSETQ. V was pared by 0 bases and J by 2 bases, with 2 bases of the junction left unmatched. The CDR3 spells CASSLGGLAGGPYEQYF. Here the CDR3 DNA reads TGCGCCAGCAGCTTGGGGGGACTAGCGGGAGGGCCCTACGAGCAGTACTTC.

The chain links TRBV12-1 to TRBJ2-1; the DNA was not used to check the table's D call, TRBD2. TRBV12-1 is a documented pseudogene. The CDR3 has 12 residues. This CDR3 reads CASSSEAWRQFF. The CDR3 region has the DNA TGTGCCAGCAGCTCCGAGGCCTGGAGGCAGTTCTTC.

The chain uses TRBV9 and TRBJ2-2; no clear D gene. Germline-derived CDR1 and CDR2 are SGDLS and YYNGEE. V was cut by 4 bases and J by 0 bases, with 7 bases left in between. The CDR3 runs to 14 residues. The CDR3 coding sequence is TGTGCCAGCAGCCCAGGTCCGAACACCGGGGAGCTGTTTTTT. This sequence encodes CASSPGPNTGELFF. The entire variable domain, with the rest obtained from reference TRBV9 and TRBJ2-2, is as follows: DSGVTQTPKHLITATGQRVTLRCSPRSGDLSVYWYQQSLDQGLQFLIQYYNGEERAKGNILERFSAQQFPDLHSELNLSSLELGDSALYFCASSPGPNTGELFFGEGSRLTVL.

The chain has TRBV7-2 and TRBJ1-6, with 8 bases aligning to TRBD1. The germline V gene encodes CDR1 SGHTA and CDR2 FQGNSA. V lost 8 bases to trimming and J lost 3 bases; unmatched junction nucleotides: 3. The CDR3 contains 14 residues. The CDR3 reads CASATGVYNSPLHF. The CDR3 DNA follows: TGTGCCAGCGCGACAGGGGTCTATAATTCACCCCTCCACTTT.

V is TRBV7-2 and J is TRBJ2-1, with a possible D match to TRBD2 (5 bases). The CDR3 has 15 residues. V lost 3 bases and J lost 2, with 11 bases in between. From germline, CDR1 is SGHTA and CDR2 FQGNSA. Here the CDR3 reads CASSFRTGTYNEQFF. The CDR3 bases are TGTGCCAGCAGCTTTAGAACGGGAACCTACAATGAGCAGTTCTTC.

This rearrangement joins TRBV11-2 to TRBJ2-5; 7 bases line up with TRBD2. The CDR3 is made up of 17 amino acids. In germline, CDR1 is SGHAT, CDR2 FQNNGV. J was trimmed by 2 bases and V by 1 base; bases with no gene match: 10. The CDR3 is CASSLGFGGGQQETQYF. The CDR3 nucleotides read TGTGCCAGCAGCTTAGGGTTCGGGGGAGGGCAGCAAGAGACCCAGTACTTC. The whole variable domain, remainder taken from reference TRBV11-2 and TRBJ2-5, is EAGVAQSPRYKIIEKRQSVAFWCNPISGHATLYWYQQILGQGPKLLIQFQNNGVVDDSQLPKDRFSAERLKGVDSTLKIQPAKLEDSAVYLCASSLGFGGGQQETQYFGPGTRLLVL.